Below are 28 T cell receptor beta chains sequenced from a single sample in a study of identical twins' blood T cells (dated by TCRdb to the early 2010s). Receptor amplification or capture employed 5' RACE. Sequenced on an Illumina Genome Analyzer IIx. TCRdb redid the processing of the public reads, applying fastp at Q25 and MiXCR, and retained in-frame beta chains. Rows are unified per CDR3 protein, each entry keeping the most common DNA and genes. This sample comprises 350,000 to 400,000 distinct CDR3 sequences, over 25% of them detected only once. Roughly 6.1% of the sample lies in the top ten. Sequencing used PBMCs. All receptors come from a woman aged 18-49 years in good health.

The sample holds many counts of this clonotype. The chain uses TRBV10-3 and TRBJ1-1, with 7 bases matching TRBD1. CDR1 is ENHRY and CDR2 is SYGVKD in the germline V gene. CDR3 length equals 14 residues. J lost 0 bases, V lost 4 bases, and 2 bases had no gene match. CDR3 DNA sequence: TGTGCCATCAGTGTGGGACAGATGAACACTGAAGCTTTCTTT. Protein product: CAISVGQMNTEAFF.

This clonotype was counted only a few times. CDR3 nucleotides: TGTGCCAGCAGCGGTGCCCCCCCTGAAGCTTTCTTT. It codes for CASSGAPPEAFF. The genes are TRBV9 and TRBJ1-1; D is ambiguous. Per germline, CDR1 SGDLS and CDR2 YYNGEE. The CDR3 is 12 amino acids. V dropped 3 bases and J dropped 6 bases, with 9 bases sitting between them. Full variable domain (rest looked up from reference TRBV9 and TRBJ1-1): DSGVTQTPKHLITATGQRVTLRCSPRSGDLSVYWYQQSLDQGLQFLIQYYNGEERAKGNILERFSAQQFPDLHSELNLSSLELGDSALYFCASSGAPPEAFFGQGTRLTVV.

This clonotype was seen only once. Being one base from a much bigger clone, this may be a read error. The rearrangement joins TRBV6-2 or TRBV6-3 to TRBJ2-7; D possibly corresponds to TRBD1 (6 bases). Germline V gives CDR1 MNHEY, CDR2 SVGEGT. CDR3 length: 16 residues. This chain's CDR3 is CASSYGLGQFPYEHYF. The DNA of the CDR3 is TGTGCCAGCAGTTACGGCCTTGGACAGTTTCCCTACGAGCATTACTTC.

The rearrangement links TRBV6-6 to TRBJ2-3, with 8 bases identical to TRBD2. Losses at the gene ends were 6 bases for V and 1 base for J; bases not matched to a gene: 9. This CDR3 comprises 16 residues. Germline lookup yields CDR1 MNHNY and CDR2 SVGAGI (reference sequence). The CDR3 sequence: CASSRATSGGTDTQYF. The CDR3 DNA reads TGTGCCAGCAGCCGCGCAACTAGCGGTGGCACAGATACGCAGTATTTT.

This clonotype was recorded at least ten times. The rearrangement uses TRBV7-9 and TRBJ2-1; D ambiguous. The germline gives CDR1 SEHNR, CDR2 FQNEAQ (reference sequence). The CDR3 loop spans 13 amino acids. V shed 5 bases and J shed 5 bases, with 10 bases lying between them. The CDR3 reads CASSVRVNNEQFF. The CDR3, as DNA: TGTGCCAGCAGCGTACGAGTGAACAATGAGCAGTTCTTC.

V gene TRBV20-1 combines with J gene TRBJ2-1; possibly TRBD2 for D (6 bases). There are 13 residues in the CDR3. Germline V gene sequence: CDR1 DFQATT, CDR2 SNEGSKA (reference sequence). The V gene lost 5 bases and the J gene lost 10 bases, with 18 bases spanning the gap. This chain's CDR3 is CSAGLTRTQEQFF. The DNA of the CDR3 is TGCAGTGCTGGACTAACCCGGACCCAGGAGCAGTTCTTC.

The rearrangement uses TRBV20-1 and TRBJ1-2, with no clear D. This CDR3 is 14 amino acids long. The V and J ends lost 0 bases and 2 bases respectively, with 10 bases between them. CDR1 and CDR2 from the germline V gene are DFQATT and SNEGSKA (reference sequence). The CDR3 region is CSARDPGSNYGYTF. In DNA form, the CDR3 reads TGCAGTGCTAGAGATCCCGGGTCCAACTATGGCTACACCTTC.

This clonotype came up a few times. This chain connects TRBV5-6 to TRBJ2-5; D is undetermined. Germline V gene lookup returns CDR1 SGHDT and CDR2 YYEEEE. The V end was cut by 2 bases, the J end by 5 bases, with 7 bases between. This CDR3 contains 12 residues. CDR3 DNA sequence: TGTGCCAGCAGCTTCGGGTCGGAGACCCAGTACTTC. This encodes CASSFGSETQYF.

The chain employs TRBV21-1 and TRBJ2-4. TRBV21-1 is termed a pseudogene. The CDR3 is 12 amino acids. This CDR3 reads CARQVGKNIQYF. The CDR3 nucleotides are TGTGCCAGACAGGTCGGCAAAAACATTCAGTACTTC.

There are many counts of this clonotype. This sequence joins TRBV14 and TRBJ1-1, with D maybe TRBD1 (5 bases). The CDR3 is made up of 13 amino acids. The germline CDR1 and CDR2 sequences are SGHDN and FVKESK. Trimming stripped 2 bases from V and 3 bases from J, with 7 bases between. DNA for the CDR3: TGTGCCAGCAGCCAACCGGGACACACTGAAGCTTTCTTT. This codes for CASSQPGHTEAFF.

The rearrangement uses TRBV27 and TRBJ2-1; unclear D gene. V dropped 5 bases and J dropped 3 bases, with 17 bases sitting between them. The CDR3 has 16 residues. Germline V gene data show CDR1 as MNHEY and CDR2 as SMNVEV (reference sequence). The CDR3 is CASSRQTLGDYNEQFF. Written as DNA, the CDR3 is TGTGCCAGCAGTCGACAAACCTTAGGAGACTACAATGAGCAGTTCTTC.

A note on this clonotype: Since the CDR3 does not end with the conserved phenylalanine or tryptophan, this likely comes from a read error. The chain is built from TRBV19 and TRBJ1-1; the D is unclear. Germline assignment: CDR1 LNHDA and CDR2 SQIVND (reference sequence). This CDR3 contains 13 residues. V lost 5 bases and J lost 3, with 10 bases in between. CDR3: CASSANTYTEAFL. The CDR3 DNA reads TGTGCCAGTAGTGCAAACACGTACACTGAAGCTTTCTTG.

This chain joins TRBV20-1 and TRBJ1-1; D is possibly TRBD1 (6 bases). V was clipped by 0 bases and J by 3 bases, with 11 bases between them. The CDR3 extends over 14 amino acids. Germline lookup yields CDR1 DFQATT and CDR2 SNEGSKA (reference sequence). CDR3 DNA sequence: TGCAGTGCTAGAGATGTGGACAGTTACACTGAAGCTTTCTTT. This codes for CSARDVDSYTEAFF.

This CDR3 reads CASSQDRFDEQFF. CDR3 in DNA: TGTGCCAGCAGCCAAGATAGATTTGACGAGCAGTTCTTC. V usage is TRBV14 and J usage is TRBJ2-1; D not resolved. Germline values: CDR1 SGHDN, CDR2 FVKESK. This CDR3 is built from 13 residues. Between the trimmed V and J ends, which lost 0 bases and 10 bases, there was a span of 10 bases.

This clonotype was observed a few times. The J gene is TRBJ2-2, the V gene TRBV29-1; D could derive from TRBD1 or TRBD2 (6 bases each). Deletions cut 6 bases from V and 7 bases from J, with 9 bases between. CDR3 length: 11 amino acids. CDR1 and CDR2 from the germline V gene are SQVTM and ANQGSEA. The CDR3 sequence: CSVRGVGELFF. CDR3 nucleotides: TGCAGCGTAAGGGGGGTCGGGGAGCTGTTTTTT.

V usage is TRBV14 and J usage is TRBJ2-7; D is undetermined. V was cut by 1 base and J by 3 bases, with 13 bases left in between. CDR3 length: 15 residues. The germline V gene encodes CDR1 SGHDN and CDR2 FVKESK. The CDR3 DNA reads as TGTGCCAGCAGCCAAGGAGGATATGGGGTCTACGAGCAGTACTTC. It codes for CASSQGGYGVYEQYF.

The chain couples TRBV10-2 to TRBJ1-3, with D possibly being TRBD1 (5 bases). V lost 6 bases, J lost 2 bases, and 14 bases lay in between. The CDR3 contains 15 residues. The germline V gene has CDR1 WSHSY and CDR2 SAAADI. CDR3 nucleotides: TGCGCCAGCAGGGTCTCACAGGAGCCTGGAAACACCATATATTTT. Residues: CASRVSQEPGNTIYF.

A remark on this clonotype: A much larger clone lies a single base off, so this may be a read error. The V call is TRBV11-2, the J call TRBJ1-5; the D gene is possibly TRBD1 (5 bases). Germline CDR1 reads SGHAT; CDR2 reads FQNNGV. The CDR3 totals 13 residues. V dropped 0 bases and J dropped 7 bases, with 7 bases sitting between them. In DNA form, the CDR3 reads TGTGCCAGCAGCTTAGAAGGGGACCAGCCCCAGCATTTT. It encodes CASSLEGDQPQHF.

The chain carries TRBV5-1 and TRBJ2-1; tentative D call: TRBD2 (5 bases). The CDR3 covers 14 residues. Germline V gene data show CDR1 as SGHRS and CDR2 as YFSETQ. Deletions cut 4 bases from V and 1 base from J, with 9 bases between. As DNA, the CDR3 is TGCGCCAGCAGCGCTTCGGGATCCTACAATGAGCAGTTCTTC. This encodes CASSASGSYNEQFF.

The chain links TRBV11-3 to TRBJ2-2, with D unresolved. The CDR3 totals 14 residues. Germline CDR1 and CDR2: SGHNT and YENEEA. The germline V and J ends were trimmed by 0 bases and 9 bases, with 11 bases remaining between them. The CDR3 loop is CASSLDEITRELFF. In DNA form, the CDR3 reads TGTGCCAGCAGCTTAGACGAGATAACCAGGGAGCTGTTTTTT. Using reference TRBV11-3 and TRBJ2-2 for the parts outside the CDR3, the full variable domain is EAGVVQSPRYKIIEKKQPVAFWCNPISGHNTLYWYLQNLGQGPELLIRYENEEAVDDSQLPKDRFSAERLKGVDSTLKIQPAELGDSAVYLCASSLDEITRELFFGEGSRLTVL.

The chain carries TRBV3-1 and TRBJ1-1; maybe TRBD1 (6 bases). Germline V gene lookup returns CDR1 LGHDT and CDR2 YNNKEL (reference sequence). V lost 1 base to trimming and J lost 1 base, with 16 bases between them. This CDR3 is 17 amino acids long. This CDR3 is CASSQVGGRTTNTEAFF. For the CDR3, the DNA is TGTGCCAGCAGCCAAGTCGGGGGCAGGACGACGAACACTGAAGCTTTCTTT.

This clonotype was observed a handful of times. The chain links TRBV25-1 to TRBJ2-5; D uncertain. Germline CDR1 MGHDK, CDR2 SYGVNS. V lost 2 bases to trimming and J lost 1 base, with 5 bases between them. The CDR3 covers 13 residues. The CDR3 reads CASSEPGQETQYF. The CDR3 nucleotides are TGTGCCAGCAGTGAACCAGGCCAAGAGACCCAGTACTTC. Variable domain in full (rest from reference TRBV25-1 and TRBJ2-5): EADIYQTPRYLVIGTGKKITLECSQTMGHDKMYWYQQDPGMELHLIHYSYGVNSTEKGDLSSESTVSRIRTEHFPLTLESARPSHTSQYLCASSEPGQETQYFGPGTRLLVL.

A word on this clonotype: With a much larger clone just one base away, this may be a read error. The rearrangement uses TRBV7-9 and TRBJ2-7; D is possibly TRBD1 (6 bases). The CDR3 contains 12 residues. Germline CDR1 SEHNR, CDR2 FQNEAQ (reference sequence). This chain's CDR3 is CASSLTGYEQHF. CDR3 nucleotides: TGTGCCAGCAGCTTAACAGGGTACGAGCAGCACTTC.

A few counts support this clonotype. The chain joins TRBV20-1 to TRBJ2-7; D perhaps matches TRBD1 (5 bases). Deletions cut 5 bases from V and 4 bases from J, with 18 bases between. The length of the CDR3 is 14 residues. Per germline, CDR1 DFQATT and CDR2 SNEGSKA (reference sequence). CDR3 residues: CSAAKGNTPYEQYF. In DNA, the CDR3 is TGCAGTGCTGCTAAGGGGAATACGCCGTACGAGCAGTACTTC.

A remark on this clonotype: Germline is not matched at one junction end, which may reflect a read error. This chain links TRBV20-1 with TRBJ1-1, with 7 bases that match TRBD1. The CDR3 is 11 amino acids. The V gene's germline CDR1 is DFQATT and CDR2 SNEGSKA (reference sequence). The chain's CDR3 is CGAGTDTEAFF. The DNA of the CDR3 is TGCGGTGCAGGGACAGACACTGAAGCTTTCTTT.

DNA for the CDR3: TGTGCCATCAGTGAGTCGGCAGCTAGGAGCACTGAAGCTTTCTTT. Translating gives CAISESAARSTEAFF. This chain uses TRBV10-3 with TRBJ1-1; D gene ambiguous. Between the trimmed V and J ends, which lost 0 bases and 4 bases, there was a span of 12 bases. Germline-derived CDR1 and CDR2 are ENHRY and SYGVKD. The CDR3 consists of 15 residues.

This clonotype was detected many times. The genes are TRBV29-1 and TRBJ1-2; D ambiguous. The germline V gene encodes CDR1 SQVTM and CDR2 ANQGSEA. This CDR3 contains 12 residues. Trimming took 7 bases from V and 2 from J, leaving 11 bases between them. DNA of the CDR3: TGCAGCGCGCACGATAGGAACTATGGCTACACCTTC. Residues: CSAHDRNYGYTF.

CDR3 coding DNA: TGCGCCAGCAGCTTGGGGACCATCTCTGGGGCCAACGTCCTGACTTTC. Residues: CASSLGTISGANVLTF. The chain has TRBV5-1 and TRBJ2-6; no firm D call. Per germline, CDR1 SGHRS and CDR2 YFSETQ. The CDR3 covers 16 residues. Between the trimmed V and J ends, which lost 0 bases and 0 bases, there was a span of 7 bases. The whole variable domain, remainder taken from reference TRBV5-1 and TRBJ2-6, is KAGVTQTPRYLIKTRGQQVTLSCSPISGHRSVSWYQQTPGQGLQFLFEYFSETQRNKGNFPGRFSGRQFSNSRSEMNVSTLELGDSALYLCASSLGTISGANVLTFGAGSRLTVL.